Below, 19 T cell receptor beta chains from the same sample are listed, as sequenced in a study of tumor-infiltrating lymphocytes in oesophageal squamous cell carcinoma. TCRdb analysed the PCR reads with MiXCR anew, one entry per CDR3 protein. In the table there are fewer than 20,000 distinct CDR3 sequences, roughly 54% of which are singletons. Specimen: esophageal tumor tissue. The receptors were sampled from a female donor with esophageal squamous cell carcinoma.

CDR3 sequence (DNA): TGTGCCAGCAGCCGGTCCGGGGGAGGGAACTCCTACGAGCAGTACTTC. Its translation: CASSRSGGGNSYEQYF. The chain uses TRBV7-6 and TRBJ2-5, with TRBD2 identical over 7 bases. The J call may be in error: the DNA end matches TRBJ2-7 better. This CDR3 is built from 16 residues. Germline V gene lookup returns CDR1 SGHVS and CDR2 FNYEAQ.

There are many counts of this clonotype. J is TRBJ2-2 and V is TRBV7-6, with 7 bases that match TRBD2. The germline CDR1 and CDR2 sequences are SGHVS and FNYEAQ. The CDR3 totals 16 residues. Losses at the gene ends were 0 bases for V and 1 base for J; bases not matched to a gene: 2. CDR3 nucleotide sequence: TGTGCCAGCAGCTTAGCGGCTAGCGGGAACACCGGGGAGCTGTTTTTT. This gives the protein CASSLAASGNTGELFF.

The CDR3 nucleotides are TGTGCCAGCTCGGGAGAGACCCAGTACTTC. It is translated as CASSGETQYF. The V gene is TRBV12-3 or TRBV12-4, the J gene TRBJ2-5; D gene ambiguous. This CDR3 has 10 amino acids. The ends were cut back, 8 bases at V and 4 bases at J, with 5 bases in the middle.

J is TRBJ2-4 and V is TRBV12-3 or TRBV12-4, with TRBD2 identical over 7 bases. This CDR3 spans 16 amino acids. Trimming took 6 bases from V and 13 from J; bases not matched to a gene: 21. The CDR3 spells CASSHAWGGAYNEQYF. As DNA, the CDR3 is TGTGCCAGCAGCCATGCCTGGGGGGGTGCCTACAATGAGCAGTACTTC.

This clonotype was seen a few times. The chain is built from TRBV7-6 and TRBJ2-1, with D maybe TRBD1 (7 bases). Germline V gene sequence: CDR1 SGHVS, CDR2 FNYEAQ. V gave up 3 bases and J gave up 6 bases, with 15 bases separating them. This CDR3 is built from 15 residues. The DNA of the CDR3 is TGTGCCAGCAGCTTGGGGGGACAGCGCAGCAATGAGCAGTTCTTC. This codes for CASSLGGQRSNEQFF.

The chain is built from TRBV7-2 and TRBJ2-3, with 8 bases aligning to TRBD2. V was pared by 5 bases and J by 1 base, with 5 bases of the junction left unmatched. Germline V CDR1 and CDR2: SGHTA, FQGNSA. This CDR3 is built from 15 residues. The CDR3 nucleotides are TGTGCCAGCAGCCGTACGGGACTAGGCACAGATACGCAGTATTTT. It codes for CASSRTGLGTDTQYF.

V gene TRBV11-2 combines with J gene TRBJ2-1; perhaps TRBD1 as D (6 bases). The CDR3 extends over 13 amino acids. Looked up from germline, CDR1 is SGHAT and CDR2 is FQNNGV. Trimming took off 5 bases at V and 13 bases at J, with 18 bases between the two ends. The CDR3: CASSRNRAEGQFF. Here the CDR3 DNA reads TGTGCCAGCAGCCGGAACAGGGCCGAGGGACAGTTCTTC.

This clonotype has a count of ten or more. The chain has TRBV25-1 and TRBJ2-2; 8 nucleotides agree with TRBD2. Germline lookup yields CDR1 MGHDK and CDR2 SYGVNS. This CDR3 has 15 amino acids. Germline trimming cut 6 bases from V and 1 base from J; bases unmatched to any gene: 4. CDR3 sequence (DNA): TGTGCCAGCAGGCCTACTAGCGGGAACACCGGGGAGCTGTTTTTT. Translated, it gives CASRPTSGNTGELFF.

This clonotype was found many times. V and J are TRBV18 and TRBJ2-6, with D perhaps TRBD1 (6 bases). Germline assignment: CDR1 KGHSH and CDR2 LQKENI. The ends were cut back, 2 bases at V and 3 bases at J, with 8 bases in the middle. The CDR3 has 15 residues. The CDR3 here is CASSPGGHGANVLTF. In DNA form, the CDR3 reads TGTGCCAGCTCACCAGGGGGCCATGGGGCCAACGTCCTGACTTTC.

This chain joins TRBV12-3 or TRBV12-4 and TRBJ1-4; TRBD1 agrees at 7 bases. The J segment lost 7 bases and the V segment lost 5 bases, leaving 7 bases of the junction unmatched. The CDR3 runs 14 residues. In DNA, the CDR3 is TGTGCCAGCAGTCTACAGGGGAGAGTTGAAAAACTGTTTTTT. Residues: CASSLQGRVEKLFF.

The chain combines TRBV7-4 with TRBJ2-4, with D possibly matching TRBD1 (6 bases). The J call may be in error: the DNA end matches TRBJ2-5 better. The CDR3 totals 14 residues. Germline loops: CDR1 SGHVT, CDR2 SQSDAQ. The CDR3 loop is CASSNRGQQETQYF. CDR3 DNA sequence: TGTGCCAGCAGCAACCGTGGACAGCAAGAGACCCAGTACTTC.

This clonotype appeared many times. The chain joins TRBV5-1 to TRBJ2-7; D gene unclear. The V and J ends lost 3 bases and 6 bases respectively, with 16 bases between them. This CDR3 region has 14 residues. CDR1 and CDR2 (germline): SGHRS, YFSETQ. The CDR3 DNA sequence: TGCGCCAGCAGCTATTCAGCGACCTTCGGCGAGCAGTACTTC. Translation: CASSYSATFGEQYF.

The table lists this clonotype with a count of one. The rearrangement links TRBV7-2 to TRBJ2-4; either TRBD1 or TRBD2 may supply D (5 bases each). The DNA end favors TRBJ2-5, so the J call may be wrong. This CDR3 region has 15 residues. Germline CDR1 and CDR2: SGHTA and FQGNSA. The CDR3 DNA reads TGTGCCAGCAGCTCCGAGTTTGAGGGGACGGAGACCCAGTACTTC. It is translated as CASSSEFEGTETQYF.

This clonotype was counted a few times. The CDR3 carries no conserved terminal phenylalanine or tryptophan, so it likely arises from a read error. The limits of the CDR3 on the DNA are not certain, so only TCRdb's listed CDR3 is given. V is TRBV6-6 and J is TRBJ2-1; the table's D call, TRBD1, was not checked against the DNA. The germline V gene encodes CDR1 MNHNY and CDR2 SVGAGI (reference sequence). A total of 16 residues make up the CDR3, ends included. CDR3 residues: CASSLKQTGIGYTFGS.

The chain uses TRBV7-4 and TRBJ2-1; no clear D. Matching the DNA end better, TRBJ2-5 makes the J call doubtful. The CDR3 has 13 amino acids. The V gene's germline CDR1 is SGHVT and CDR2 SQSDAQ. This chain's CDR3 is CASSFRQQETQYF. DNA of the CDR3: TGTGCCAGCAGCTTTCGGCAGCAAGAGACCCAGTACTTC.

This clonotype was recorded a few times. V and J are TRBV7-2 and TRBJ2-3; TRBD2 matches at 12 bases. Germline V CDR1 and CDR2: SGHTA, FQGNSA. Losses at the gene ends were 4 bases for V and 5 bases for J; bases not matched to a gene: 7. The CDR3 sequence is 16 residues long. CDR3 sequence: CASSSQLAGGGDTQYF. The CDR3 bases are TGTGCCAGCAGCTCTCAGCTAGCGGGAGGGGGAGATACGCAGTATTTT.

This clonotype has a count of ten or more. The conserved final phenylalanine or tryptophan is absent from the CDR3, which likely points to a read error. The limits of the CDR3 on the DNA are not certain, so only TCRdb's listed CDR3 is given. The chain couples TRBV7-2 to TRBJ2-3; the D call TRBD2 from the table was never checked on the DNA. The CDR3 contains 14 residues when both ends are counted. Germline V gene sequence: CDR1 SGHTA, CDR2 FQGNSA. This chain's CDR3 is CASSLTSIEQFFGP.

CDR3 region: CASSLIQGASGELFF. CDR3 in DNA: TGTGCCAGCAGCTTAATCCAGGGGGCTTCCGGGGAGCTGTTTTTT. The chain joins TRBV7-8 to TRBJ2-2; 8 nucleotides match TRBD1. The CDR3 loop spans 15 amino acids. With V trimmed by 2 bases and J by 6 bases, 5 bases remained unmatched. Germline CDR1 is SGHVS and CDR2 is FQNEAQ.

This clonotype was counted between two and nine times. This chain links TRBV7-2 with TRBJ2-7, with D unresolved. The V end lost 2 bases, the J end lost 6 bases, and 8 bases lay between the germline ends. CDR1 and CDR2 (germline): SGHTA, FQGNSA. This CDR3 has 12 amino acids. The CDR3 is CASSLHKGEQYF. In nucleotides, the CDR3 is TGTGCCAGCAGCTTACATAAGGGCGAGCAGTACTTC.